Listed below are T cell receptor beta chains from one sample, sequenced in a study of CD8+CD57+ T cells in acquired aplastic anemia. TCRdb used MiXCR to reprocess the reads, holding one entry per CDR3 protein. The sample has 400,000 to 600,000 distinct CDR3 sequences, less than 35% seen once; the top ten hold less than 1%. The specimen sequenced was sorted CD4+, CD8+, or CD8+CD57+ T cells (not recorded which) from PBMCs. These receptor sequences come from a human donor with aplastic anemia. Both conserved end residues are part of each CDR3. A D gene is named only where the DNA matches it firmly. Expanded clones are given a class, and other clones once, few, many or no size at all.

-	TRBJ2-1	TRBD2	TRBV5-1	CASSAAGSGRGSEQFF	TGCGCCAGCAGCGCCGCGGGTAGCGGGAGAGGTAGTGAGCAGTTCTTC
few	TRBJ1-5	-	TRBV6-1	CASMQVGQPQHF	TGTGCCAGCATGCAGGTGGGTCAGCCCCAGCATTTT
many	TRBJ2-7	TRBD2	TRBV20-1	CSARPGGVTEQYF	TGCAGTGCTAGACCGGGGGGAGTCACCGAGCAGTACTTC
-	TRBJ2-2	-	TRBV29-1	CSVYGPGGELFF	TGCAGCGTTTATGGGCCAGGCGGGGAGCTGTTTTTT
many	TRBJ1-5	-	TRBV7-8	CASSRTLYSNQPQHF	TGTGCCAGCAGCCGGACACTTTATAGCAATCAGCCCCAGCATTTT
few	TRBJ2-2	TRBD1	TRBV5-1	CASYPGTGQAGELFF	TGCGCCAGCTATCCCGGGACAGGGCAGGCCGGGGAGCTGTTTTTT
many	TRBJ1-2	TRBD1	TRBV19	CASSRDRAYGYTF	TGTGCCAGTAGTAGGGACAGGGCCTATGGCTACACCTTC
-	TRBJ2-2	-	TRBV19	CASSNYGAANTGELFF	TGTGCCAGTAGTAATTACGGCGCAGCGAACACCGGGGAGCTGTTTTTT
-	TRBJ2-2	-	TRBV12-3/TRBV12-4	CASSPGPRGATGELFF	TGTGCCAGCAGCCCGGGTCCCAGAGGGGCCACCGGGGAGCTGTTTTTT
many	TRBJ2-7	-	TRBV29-1	CSVARREDYEQYF	TGCAGCGTTGCCCGCAGGGAAGACTACGAGCAGTACTTC
-	TRBJ2-7	TRBD1	TRBV20-1	CSARYLQGDEQYF	TGCAGTGCTAGATACCTACAGGGGGACGAGCAGTACTTC
many	TRBJ2-5	-	TRBV7-9	CASSLPGHQETQYF	TGTGCCAGCAGCTTACCAGGGCACCAAGAGACCCAGTACTTC
-	TRBJ1-4	-	TRBV7-2	CASSPPGRRMEKLFF	TGTGCCAGCAGTCCCCCGGGACGGCGAATGGAAAAACTGTTTTTT
few	TRBJ1-1	-	TRBV10-3	CATHRNTEAFF	TGTGCCACCCACCGCAACACTGAAGCTTTCTTT
-	TRBJ2-7	-	TRBV7-2	CASSFDSNYEQYF	TGTGCCAGCAGCTTTGACAGTAACTACGAGCAGTACTTC
few	TRBJ1-5	-	TRBV20-1	CSQEPGRRGSNQPQHF	TGCAGTCAAGAACCCGGCAGACGGGGAAGCAATCAGCCCCAGCATTTT
-	TRBJ2-7	-	TRBV14	CASSQDPMRAGAYEQYF	TGTGCCAGCAGCCAAGATCCAATGCGGGCAGGGGCCTACGAGCAGTACTTC
-	TRBJ1-3	-	TRBV7-2	CASSSPRGYPNTIYF	TGTGCCAGCAGCTCCCCCAGGGGTTATCCAAACACCATATATTTT
-	TRBJ1-4	-	TRBV11-2	CASSLEAYNEKLFF	TGTGCCAGCAGCCTGGAGGCATATAATGAAAAACTGTTTTTT
many	TRBJ1-2	-	TRBV14	CASSPREGYGYTF	TGTGCCAGCAGCCCCCGAGAGGGCTATGGCTACACCTTC
-	TRBJ1-5	-	TRBV20-1	CSAPLSSYSNQPQHF	TGCAGTGCCCCCTTGAGTTCCTATAGCAATCAGCCCCAGCATTTT
-	TRBJ2-1	-	TRBV19	CASNRAVSHNEQFF	TGTGCCAGTAACCGGGCGGTCTCCCACAATGAGCAGTTCTTC
-	TRBJ1-2	-	TRBV5-6	CASSLVPGNTNYGYTF	TGTGCCAGCAGCTTGGTGCCAGGCAACACTAACTATGGCTACACCTTC
-	TRBJ2-1	TRBD2	TRBV2	CASAVRLAGDRDEQFF	TGTGCCAGCGCCGTACGACTAGCGGGAGACAGGGATGAGCAGTTCTTC
-	TRBJ2-1	-	TRBV7-9	CASTPERYNEQFF	TGTGCCAGCACCCCAGAACGGTACAATGAGCAGTTCTTC
-	TRBJ2-7	TRBD2	TRBV5-1	CASSRPGLPYEQYF	TGCGCCAGCAGCAGACCGGGACTACCATACGAGCAGTACTTC
-	TRBJ1-2	-	TRBV5-5	CASSLDASNYGYTF	TGTGCCAGCAGCTTGGACGCGAGTAACTATGGCTACACCTTC
-	TRBJ1-1	-	TRBV29-1	CSVAAGTWAEAFF	TGCAGCGTTGCCGCCGGGACTTGGGCTGAAGCTTTCTTT
-	TRBJ2-5	TRBD2	TRBV7-9	CASSFLAGGYEETQYF	TGTGCCAGCAGCTTCTTGGCGGGAGGCTACGAAGAGACCCAGTACTTC
-	TRBJ2-1	-	TRBV4-2	CASSTRDDRVDEQFF	TGTGCCAGCAGCACCCGGGACGACCGGGTGGATGAGCAGTTCTTC
many	TRBJ1-2	TRBD1	TRBV27	CASSTRQGNYGYTF	TGTGCCAGCAGTACAAGACAGGGCAACTATGGCTACACCTTC
-	TRBJ1-2	TRBD1	TRBV9	CASSVLGGQGALSPYGYTF	TGTGCCAGCTCCGTCCTAGGGGGACAGGGGGCGCTGAGCCCCTATGGCTACACCTTC
many	TRBJ2-1	-	TRBV24-1	CATSENYYEQFF	TGTGCCACCAGTGAAAATTACTATGAGCAGTTCTTC
-	TRBJ1-2	-	TRBV9	CASSVEGPVGYTF	TGTGCCAGCAGCGTAGAAGGGCCAGTTGGCTACACCTTC
many	TRBJ1-2	-	TRBV2	CASSRGANYGYTF	TGTGCCAGCAGTCGGGGGGCGAACTATGGCTACACCTTC
-	TRBJ1-2	TRBD1	TRBV29-1	CSVDGTGRNYGYTF	TGCAGCGTCGACGGGACAGGGAGAAACTATGGCTACACCTTC
-	TRBJ2-5	TRBD2	TRBV20-1	CSARDRRGGAETQYF	TGCAGTGCTAGAGATCGGCGGGGGGGGGCAGAGACCCAGTACTTC
-	TRBJ2-1	TRBD2	TRBV5-1	CASRYGTSGNDGQFF	TGCGCCAGCAGATATGGGACTAGCGGGAACGATGGGCAGTTCTTC
many	TRBJ1-2	-	TRBV10-3	CAISESLDRAAYGYTF	TGTGCCATCAGTGAGTCCCTAGACAGAGCCGCCTATGGCTACACCTTC
few	TRBJ2-3	-	TRBV6-1	CASRVTRGTDTQYF	TGTGCCAGCAGAGTGACAAGAGGCACAGATACGCAGTATTTT
few	TRBJ1-6	-	TRBV9	CASSAQPGGGYGVNSPLHF	TGTGCCAGCAGCGCACAACCCGGGGGGGGCTATGGTGTCAATTCACCCCTCCACTTT